The T cell receptor beta chain described here comes from a study of shared clonotypes between healthy human individuals. This CDR3 has 13 residues. The V and J ends lost 5 bases and 3 bases respectively, with 8 bases between them. Germline V gene sequence: CDR1 MNHEY, CDR2 SMNVEV (reference sequence). This clone has just a few counts. CD8 cells classed as naive were CD45RO-negative and positively selected for CCR7, excluding terminally differentiated effector memory CD45RA+ cells. The test was conducted at deep level. Sequencing used immunoSEQ multiplex PCR; TCRdb keeps in-frame clones, though not all of them. The sample holds around 600,000 clones; about 95% are singletons and the top ten take 0.095% to 0.14%.

The sequence was obtained from a woman aged 25 to 39 in good health. The specimen was naive CD8+ T cells sorted from blood. The J gene is TRBJ1-5, the V gene TRBV27; no reliable D call. DNA of the CDR3: TGTGCCAGCAGTGCCGACTTCAATCAGCCCCAGCATTTT. This sequence encodes CASSADFNQPQHF.